This T cell receptor beta chain stems from a study of shared clonotypes between healthy human individuals. Study-level findings and limits: How much donors shared clonotypes was expected to be affected by sequencing depth.

Method: immunoSEQ multiplex PCR; TCRdb's copy keeps in-frame clones and lacks some. The sample holds around 700,000 clones, about two thirds seen once. CDR3 length equals 11 residues. CDR1 and CDR2 (germline): DFQATT, SNEGSKA (reference sequence). V was cut by 3 bases and J by 5 bases, with 7 bases left in between. Notes on this clone: No antigen is known for it.

The sequence was collected from a woman between 25 and 40 years old in good health. The chain uses TRBV20-1 and TRBJ1-2, with unresolved D. Source material: memory CD4+ T cells sorted from blood. Regarding subset: CD45RA-negative fraction. In nucleotides, the CDR3 is TGCAGTGCTAGCTACGGGTATGGCTACACCTTC. It codes for CSASYGYGYTF.